This TCR beta chain was identified during a study of long-term antiretroviral therapy in people with HIV. V gave up 3 bases and J gave up 2 bases, with 15 bases separating them. The CDR3 spans 16 residues. Germline V CDR1 and CDR2: SGDLS, YYNGEE. A note on this clone: What it binds is not known.

At survey level, the immunoSEQ assay was run in its v3.0 version. The method was immunoSEQ multiplex PCR; TCRdb's version includes in-frame clones alone and lacks a portion of them. The repertoire holds 20,000 to 25,000 clones, with under 80% as singletons. Study results and caveats: Regardless of time point, clones expanded before ART dominated the repertoire. Controls exceeded HIV repertoires in CDR3 length range.

The sequencing used unsorted PBMCs, collected 0.5 years after starting antiretroviral therapy. The genes are TRBV9 and TRBJ2-1; D is perhaps TRBD2 (5 bases). The receptor was derived from a woman between 35 and 50 years old with HIV. This CDR3 is CASSAQLGPPYNEQFF. The DNA of the CDR3 is TGTGCCAGCAGCGCTCAACTAGGACCGCCCTACAATGAGCAGTTCTTC. The full variable domain, its missing parts supplied by reference TRBV9 and TRBJ2-1, is DSGVTQTPKHLITATGQRVTLRCSPRSGDLSVYWYQQSLDQGLQFLIQYYNGEERAKGNILERFSAQQFPDLHSELNLSSLELGDSALYFCASSAQLGPPYNEQFFGPGTRLTVL.